The clone carrying this T cell receptor (beta chain) was recorded a few times. What it recognizes is unknown. The data belong to a study of beta chain features in type 1 diabetes. Findings and limits, study-wide: All four CD4+ subsets of Type 1 diabetes patients contained TCRB CDR3s that were moderately but significantly shorter.

CDR1 is SGHTA and CDR2 is FQGNSA in the germline V gene. There are 15 residues in the CDR3. V was pared by 4 bases and J by 0 bases, with 11 bases between. The sequenced template was cDNA made from the entire isolated RNA. Assay: immunoSEQ multiplex PCR; the TCRdb copy retains only in-frame clones and omits some. The table has 250,000 to 300,000 clones, around 7.3% seen once. The receptor's source is a woman aged 18-29 years in good health. This chain links TRBV7-2 with TRBJ2-3; D uncertain. The sequenced sample was central memory CD4+ T cells from blood. CDR3: CASSSRRASTDTQYF. The CDR3, as DNA: TGTGCCAGCAGCTCACGACGGGCTAGCACAGATACGCAGTATTTT.